The 4 T cell receptor beta chains below all came from one sample that was sequenced in a study of blood T cell repertoires in COVID-19. Profiling relied on immunoSEQ multiplex PCR, and the TCRdb table lists in-frame clones only, not all of them. Found here are hundreds of thousands of clones, 88% of them singletons; the top ten hold over 9%. Sequencing was done on a sample of peripheral blood. The source is a woman younger than 45 with COVID-19, enrolled during active disease.

The CDR3 loop reads CASNRLAGEDEQFF. As DNA, the CDR3 is TGTGCCAGCAATCGACTAGCGGGAGAAGATGAGCAGTTCTTC. The chain is built from TRBV6-5 and TRBJ2-1; 12 bases agree with TRBD2. Per the germline V gene, CDR1 is MNHEY and CDR2 is SVGAGI. V trimming: 7 bases; J trimming: 8 bases; junction bases outside the gene matches: 6. CDR3 length: 14 residues.

J is TRBJ1-3 and V is TRBV5-6; 12 bases align to TRBD1. Germline lookup yields CDR1 SGHDT and CDR2 YYEEEE. J lost 9 bases, V lost 1 base, and 8 bases had no gene match. The CDR3 contains 16 residues. CDR3 sequence (DNA): TGTGCCAGCAGCTTGTATGCAGGGACAGGGGGCACCACCATATATTTT. Amino acids: CASSLYAGTGGTTIYF.

This chain's CDR3 is CASSMIARGVDGYTF. CDR3 DNA sequence: TGTGCCAGTAGTATGATTGCCAGGGGAGTAGATGGCTACACCTTC. The J gene is TRBJ1-2, the V gene TRBV19; perhaps TRBD1 as D (6 bases). Germline V gives CDR1 LNHDA, CDR2 SQIVND (reference sequence). The germline V and J ends were trimmed by 3 bases and 6 bases, with 17 bases remaining between them. The CDR3 contains 15 residues.

This chain connects TRBV6-2 or TRBV6-3 to TRBJ2-3; D ambiguous. The CDR3 runs to 18 residues. The germline CDR1 and CDR2 sequences are MNHEY and SVGEGT. V was trimmed by 4 bases and J by 0 bases, leaving 20 bases between them. The CDR3 coding sequence is TGTGCCAGCAGTTCCCGCCGTTTGACTCCGACTAGCACAGATACGCAGTATTTT. Amino acids: CASSSRRLTPTSTDTQYF.